A selection of T cell receptor beta chains follows, all from one sample in a study of T-cell reconstitution after alpha-beta-depleted transplantation in children. TCRdb called the PCR reads again in MiXCR, with one record for every CDR3 protein. The data show hundreds of thousands of distinct CDR3 sequences, over 10% seen once. This material consisted of PBMCs, mostly from graft donor cells, taken 360 days after TCRalphabeta/CD19-depleted stem cell transplant. These receptors originate from a male patient aged 10 to 17 who had a stem cell transplant for acute myeloid leukemia, so the T cells may come from the graft donor. Each CDR3 is given with its conserved first and last residue. A D gene is named only where the DNA matches it firmly. Clone size appears in some rows only: once, few, many, or a class for an expanded clone.

j_gene,d_gene,v_gene,abundance,CDR3nt,CDR3aa
TRBJ2-7,NA,TRBV29-1,few,TGCAGCGTTTTTGGCCTCTCCTACGAGCAGTACTTC,CSVFGLSYEQYF
TRBJ2-7,NA,TRBV29-1,many,TGCAGCGTTCGTATGTGGGCCAGCTACGAGCAGTACTTC,CSVRMWASYEQYF
TRBJ2-2,NA,TRBV20-1,NA,TGCAGTGCTAGAGCTCCTGGCGGCAGCCACACCGGGGAGCTGTTTTTT,CSARAPGGSHTGELFF
TRBJ2-3,NA,TRBV5-1,many,TGCGCCAGCCACCGGGACTCCATCACAGATACGCAGTATTTT,CASHRDSITDTQYF
TRBJ2-3,TRBD2,TRBV29-1,few,TGCAGCGTTGGGACTAGCGGGTCAGATACGCAGTATTTT,CSVGTSGSDTQYF
TRBJ2-1,NA,TRBV10-3,many,TGTGCCATCAGTAGGGACATTGACAATGAGCAGTTCTTC,CAISRDIDNEQFF
TRBJ2-7,TRBD2,TRBV20-1,few,TGCAGTGCTAGACCTAGCGGGATTAGCTACGAGCAGTACTTC,CSARPSGISYEQYF
TRBJ2-3,NA,TRBV11-2,NA,TGTGCCAGCAGCTTAGATCTAACCCCCGGTGATACGCAGTATTTT,CASSLDLTPGDTQYF
TRBJ2-1,NA,TRBV7-2,NA,TGTGCCAGCAGCATCGCAAAGGGACGCAATGAGCAGTTCTTC,CASSIAKGRNEQFF
TRBJ1-2,NA,TRBV5-1,few,TGCGCCAGCAGCTTGGTAACAGGGAACTATGGCTACACCTTC,CASSLVTGNYGYTF
TRBJ2-3,NA,TRBV20-1,NA,TGCTGTGCTAGGAGAGGTTGGAGTACTAGCACAGATACGCAGTATTTT,CCARRGWSTSTDTQYF
TRBJ2-2,NA,TRBV25-1,few,TGTGCCAGCAGTGAGTACACGAACACCGGGGAGCTGTTTTTT,CASSEYTNTGELFF
TRBJ2-3,NA,TRBV7-2,few,TGTGCCAGCAGCCGGGCAACGGGGCCTCAAGATACGCAGTATTTT,CASSRATGPQDTQYF
TRBJ2-5,NA,TRBV18,NA,TGTGCCAGCTCACCGACGCCGGGGTACCAAGAGACCCAGTACTTC,CASSPTPGYQETQYF
TRBJ2-2,TRBD2,TRBV29-1,many,TGCAGCGTTGTTCGAGCTAGCGGGAACACCGGGGAGCTGTTTTTT,CSVVRASGNTGELFF
TRBJ2-1,TRBD2,TRBV28,many,TGTGCCAGCAGTTTCGCGGGAGAAGAATACAATGAGCAGTTCTTC,CASSFAGEEYNEQFF
TRBJ2-7,TRBD1,TRBV7-8,many,TGTGCCAGCAGAGCCGGGACAGGGCGGAGCGAGCAGTACTTC,CASRAGTGRSEQYF
TRBJ2-4,NA,TRBV4-3,few,TGCGCCAGCAGCCAGGCTTACCCGGGAACCTTTCAGTACTTC,CASSQAYPGTFQYF
TRBJ2-2,NA,TRBV12-3/TRBV12-4,many,TGTGCCAGCAGTTCTGGGGCGAACACCGGGGAGCTGTTTTTT,CASSSGANTGELFF